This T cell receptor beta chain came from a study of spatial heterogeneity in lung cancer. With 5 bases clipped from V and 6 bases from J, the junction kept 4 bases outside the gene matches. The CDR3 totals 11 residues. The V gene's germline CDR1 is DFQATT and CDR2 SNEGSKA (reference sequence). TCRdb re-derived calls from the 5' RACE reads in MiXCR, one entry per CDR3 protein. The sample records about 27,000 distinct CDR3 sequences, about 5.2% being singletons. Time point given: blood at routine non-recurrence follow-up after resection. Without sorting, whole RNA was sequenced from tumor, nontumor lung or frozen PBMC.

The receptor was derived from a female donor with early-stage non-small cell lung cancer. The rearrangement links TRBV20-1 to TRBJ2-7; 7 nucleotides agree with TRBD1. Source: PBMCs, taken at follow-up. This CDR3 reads CSAANRGEQYF. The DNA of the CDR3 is TGCAGTGCTGCTAACAGGGGCGAGCAGTACTTC.